These T cell receptor beta chains were read from a single sample in a study of OX40 agonist ivuxolimab in advanced cancers. The data were produced by immunoSEQ multiplex PCR, yet TCRdb's version contains in-frame clones alone and is incomplete. The table lists approximately 30,000 clones, about 92% of them singletons, with under 1% in the top ten. This specimen consisted of CD4+ or CD8+ T cells sorted from blood, obtained in a trial of the OX40 agonist ivuxolimab. These receptors all stem from an adult with an advanced solid tumor such as melanoma, head and neck, liver or kidney cancer. CDR3s include the opening cysteine and the closing phenylalanine or tryptophan. The D gene is left open where the match is weak. Not every row has a clone size; where given, it reads once, few, many or a size class.

V gene,CDR3 length,clone size,D gene,J gene,CDR3 DNA,CDR3 protein
TRBV9,14,once,TRBD1,TRBJ2-5,TGTGCCAGCAGCCTATCGGACAGGGGGGAGACCCAGTACTTC,CASSLSDRGETQYF
TRBV28,14,-,-,TRBJ1-1,TGTGCCAGCAGTCCACAGGGTCCGAACACTGAAGCTTTCTTT,CASSPQGPNTEAFF
TRBV5-1,17,-,-,TRBJ2-2,TGCGCCAGCAGCTCCCAACCTACCGGGACCAGGTCAGGGGAGCTGTTTTTT,CASSSQPTGTRSGELFF
TRBV10-2,15,-,-,TRBJ2-1,TGCGCCAGCACTTTAAACCCCCAAGGAAGCAATGAGCAGTTCTTC,CASTLNPQGSNEQFF
TRBV6-1,17,-,-,TRBJ1-4,TGTGCCAGCAGTGACAGGGGCAAGGGGGTAACTAATGAAAAACTGTTTTTT,CASSDRGKGVTNEKLFF
TRBV10-1,13,-,-,TRBJ2-3,TGCGCCAGCAGTGAAGGGGGCACAGATACGCAGTATTTT,CASSEGGTDTQYF
TRBV27,15,-,-,TRBJ1-2,TGTGCCAGCAGTCCCCGGGTCGATACTAACTATGGCTACACCTTC,CASSPRVDTNYGYTF
TRBV7-9,15,-,-,TRBJ1-1,TGTGCCAGCACCCAGCGGGGGATGGGGCTCACTGAAGCTTTCTTT,CASTQRGMGLTEAFF
TRBV2,15,-,TRBD1,TRBJ1-2,TGTGCCAGCAGTGAGGGCAGGGGGCGCTTATCTGGCTACACCTTC,CASSEGRGRLSGYTF
TRBV7-2,13,-,-,TRBJ2-3,TGTGCCAGCAGCTTAAATTGGGGGGATACGCAGTATTTT,CASSLNWGDTQYF
TRBV19,17,-,TRBD1,TRBJ1-5,TGTGCCAGTAGTCCGGACCGGGCCACAGGGGGCAATCAGCCCCAGCATTTT,CASSPDRATGGNQPQHF
TRBV19,14,-,-,TRBJ2-2,TGTGCCTCCCGGGGCAGCTTACGTTCCGGGGAGCTGTTTTTT,CASRGSLRSGELFF
TRBV21-1,17,-,-,TRBJ1-4,TGTGCCAGCAGGACCTGCGTATACAAGGTGCATAATGAAAAACTGTTTTTT,CASRTCVYKVHNEKLFF
TRBV28,12,-,-,TRBJ1-5,TGTGCCAGTACCCTGAAAAATCAGCCCCAGCATTTT,CASTLKNQPQHF
TRBV7-8,17,-,-,TRBJ1-1,TGTGCCAGCAGCCCATCCGGTCCCCCACTAATGGTCACTGAAGCTTTCTTT,CASSPSGPPLMVTEAFF
TRBV2,13,few,-,TRBJ1-1,TGTGCCAGCGTGCGGGACCTGAACACTGAAGCTTTCTTT,CASVRDLNTEAFF
TRBV7-8,15,-,TRBD1,TRBJ1-2,TGTGCCAGCAGCCCTAACCGGGACAGCCTTTATGGCTACACCTTC,CASSPNRDSLYGYTF
TRBV2,16,-,TRBD1,TRBJ1-4,TGTGCCAGGTCCCGGGACAGGGGGAATGGTAATGAAAAACTGTTTTTT,CARSRDRGNGNEKLFF
TRBV30,12,-,-,TRBJ2-7,TGTGCCGGAAATAGGCCTACCTACGAGCAGTACTTC,CAGNRPTYEQYF
TRBV11-1,14,-,TRBD1,TRBJ1-3,TGTGCCAGCACCTCGGGGACAGGGCGAAACACCATATATTTT,CASTSGTGRNTIYF
TRBV11-1,19,-,TRBD1,TRBJ2-6,TGTGCCAGCAGCCCGAGGGTCGGGACAGGGACAAGTGAGGCCAACGTCCTGACTTTC,CASSPRVGTGTSEANVLTF
TRBV4-3,16,once,-,TRBJ2-1,TGCGCCAGCAGCCCTGGCAGGGGGGGGCTCCGTAATGAGCAGTTCTTC,CASSPGRGGLRNEQFF
TRBV10-3,15,once,-,TRBJ2-1,TGTGCCATCAGTGAGTCCGGGGGAGGCTACAATGAGCAGTTCTTC,CAISESGGGYNEQFF
TRBV28,12,-,-,TRBJ2-7,TGTGCCAGCAGTCTAGGGGGCTACGAGCAGTACTTC,CASSLGGYEQYF
TRBV11-2,19,-,TRBD1,TRBJ1-1,TGTGCCAGCAGCTTAGATTACAGGGGCTTGGGTCGACTGAACACTGAAGCTTTCTTT,CASSLDYRGLGRLNTEAFF
TRBV28,14,-,-,TRBJ1-1,TGTGCCAGCAGTTCGTCCCAAATCCCCACTGAAGCTTTCTTT,CASSSSQIPTEAFF
TRBV7-3,13,-,-,TRBJ2-1,TGTGCCAGCAGCTTGGGCAGGGCAAATGAGCAGTTCTTC,CASSLGRANEQFF
TRBV11-1,16,-,-,TRBJ2-1,TGTGCCAGCAGTCTTTTCACGGGACAACTCGGGAATGAGCAGTTCTTC,CASSLFTGQLGNEQFF
TRBV4-3,17,-,TRBD2,TRBJ2-2,TGCGCCAGCAGCCATGATAGAGCGGGAGGGTACAGCGGGGAGCTGTTTTTT,CASSHDRAGGYSGELFF
TRBV21-1,16,-,-,TRBJ1-1,TGTGCCAGCAGCAGTTTCTTAGCTACAATTCGCACTGAAGCTTTCTTT,CASSSFLATIRTEAFF
TRBV6-6,13,once,-,TRBJ1-4,TGTGCCAGCTCTAACAGGGTGAATGAAAAACTGTTTTTT,CASSNRVNEKLFF
TRBV6-6,12,-,-,TRBJ2-2,TGTGCCAGCAGTTACTCCGCCGGGGAGCTGTTTTTT,CASSYSAGELFF
TRBV27,16,-,-,TRBJ1-4,TGTGCCAGCCGGTCGGGGGCGCTTGGGGCTAATGAAAAACTGTTTTTT,CASRSGALGANEKLFF
TRBV5-4,16,-,TRBD2,TRBJ2-1,TGTGCCAGCAGCACCAATCCTAGCGGGAGTACTAATGAGCAGTTCTTC,CASSTNPSGSTNEQFF
TRBV11-3,16,-,TRBD1,TRBJ2-3,TGTGCCAGCAGCTTAGGGGAGACAGGGGCCTCAGATACGCAGTATTTT,CASSLGETGASDTQYF
TRBV2,14,-,-,TRBJ2-7,TGTGCCAGCAGTGACAGGGAGGACGGTTACGAGCAGTACTTC,CASSDREDGYEQYF
TRBV9,14,-,-,TRBJ1-2,TGTGCCAGCAGCCCCGGGGACTTTAACTATGGCTACACCTTC,CASSPGDFNYGYTF
TRBV7-2,14,-,TRBD2,TRBJ2-7,TGTGCCAGCAGCCCACGGGTAGCGGGGGAGGAGCAGTACTTC,CASSPRVAGEEQYF
TRBV6-5,12,-,-,TRBJ1-1,TGTGCCAGCAGTTACGGGCAGACTGAAGCTTTCTTT,CASSYGQTEAFF
TRBV2,13,-,-,TRBJ2-7,TGTGCCAGCAGTAGGGACTTGTCCGACGAGCAGTACTTC,CASSRDLSDEQYF
TRBV5-1,15,-,-,TRBJ2-1,TGCGCCAGCAGCTTGGGCGGGTCGGAATGGAATGAGCAGTTCTTC,CASSLGGSEWNEQFF
TRBV6-1,12,-,TRBD1,TRBJ2-1,TGTGCCAGCAGTGGACAGGGGAATGAGCAGTTCTTC,CASSGQGNEQFF